The 13 T cell receptor beta chains in this list originate from one sample, sequenced in a study of STAT5B mutations in CD4+ large granular lymphocyte leukemia. TCRdb keeps only in-frame clones here, not all; method: immunoSEQ multiplex PCR. Of 20,000 or so clones listed, approximately 84% are singletons. The specimen sequenced was CD4+ T cells from blood buffy coats. These receptors originate from a human donor in good health.

The rearrangement uses TRBV2 and TRBJ1-1; D is undetermined. Germline V lookup: CDR1 SNHLY, CDR2 FYNNEI. The CDR3 extends over 14 amino acids. With 9 bases removed from V and 4 bases from J, the gap between germline ends came to 18 bases. CDR3 nucleotide sequence: TGTGCCAGTACCGGCCGGTCTAGGGTCACTGAAGCTTTCTTT. Translating gives CASTGRSRVTEAFF.

The chain joins TRBV10-1 to TRBJ2-7; maybe TRBD2 (6 bases). Trimming stripped 4 bases from V and 2 bases from J, with 12 bases between. Germline CDR1 is WNHNN and CDR2 is SYGVQD (reference sequence). CDR3 size: 14 residues. This CDR3 reads CASSGDSGAYEQYF. CDR3 DNA: TGCGCCAGCAGTGGGGATAGCGGCGCCTACGAGCAGTACTTC.

This clone was picked up a small number of times. V gene TRBV7-9 combines with J gene TRBJ2-7, with TRBD1 matching 9 bases. Per germline, CDR1 SEHNR and CDR2 FQNEAQ (reference sequence). This CDR3 has 15 amino acids. V dropped 5 bases and J dropped 2; count of bases not matched to a gene: 7. In DNA form, the CDR3 reads TGTGCCAGCAGCCGGACAGGGGATCGCACCTACGAGCAGTACTTC. This codes for CASSRTGDRTYEQYF.

The V gene is TRBV29-1, the J gene TRBJ1-1; TRBD1 might be the D (5 bases). The CDR3 loop spans 14 amino acids. CDR1 is SQVTM and CDR2 is ANQGSEA in the germline V gene. V was pared by 4 bases and J by 4 bases, with 16 bases between. The DNA of the CDR3 is TGCAGCGTTGGAGGGGATATGGGCGGCACTGAAGCTTTCTTT. Protein: CSVGGDMGGTEAFF.

V usage is TRBV5-4 and J usage is TRBJ1-2; no firm D call. This CDR3 region has 13 residues. The V gene lost 4 bases and the J gene lost 1 base, with 8 bases spanning the gap. Germline assignment: CDR1 SGHNT and CDR2 YYREEE (reference sequence). The chain's CDR3 is CASSPGSNYGYTF. The CDR3 DNA sequence: TGTGCCAGCAGCCCCGGGAGTAACTATGGCTACACCTTC. Full variable domain (remainder filled in from reference TRBV5-4 and TRBJ1-2): ETGVTQSPTHLIKTRGQQVTLRCSSQSGHNTVSWYQQALGQGPQFIFQYYREEENGRGNFPPRFSGLQFPNYSSELNVNALELDDSALYLCASSPGSNYGYTFGSGTRLTVV.

V gene TRBV28 combines with J gene TRBJ2-7; 12 bases align to TRBD1. V lost 6 bases and J lost 9; bases outside the gene matches: 12. The CDR3 loop spans 15 amino acids. Germline V gene sequence: CDR1 MDHEN, CDR2 SYDVKM. CDR3 sequence reads: CASRPTGTGGAGQYF. CDR3 bases: TGTGCCAGCAGACCCACCGGGACAGGGGGCGCGGGGCAGTACTTC.

The rearrangement joins TRBV19 to TRBJ2-3, with D tentatively TRBD1 or TRBD2 (5 bases each). Germline-derived CDR1 and CDR2 are LNHDA and SQIVND (reference sequence). V was trimmed by 1 base and J by 2 bases, leaving 10 bases between them. CDR3 length: 15 residues. CDR3 DNA: TGTGCCAGTAGTATAGGGGACCGAATCACAGATACGCAGTATTTT. This translates into CASSIGDRITDTQYF.

This sequence joins TRBV29-1 and TRBJ2-4; D possibly corresponds to TRBD1 (6 bases). V was pared by 6 bases and J by 3 bases, with 12 bases between. Germline V gives CDR1 SQVTM, CDR2 ANQGSEA. The CDR3 is made up of 13 amino acids. The DNA for the CDR3 is TGCAGCGTGGCAGGGGTGGTCAAAAACATTCAGTACTTC. This gives the protein CSVAGVVKNIQYF. Looking up the rest from reference TRBV29-1 and TRBJ2-4 gives the full variable domain: SAVISQKPSRDICQRGTSLTIQCQVDSQVTMMFWYRQQPGQSLTLIATANQGSEATYESGFVIDKFPISRPNLTFSTLTVSNMSPEDSSIYLCSVAGVVKNIQYFGAGTRLSVL.

CDR3 sequence reads: CASSLASGNTIYF. As DNA, the CDR3 is TGTGCCTCCTCGTTAGCTTCTGGAAACACCATATATTTT. J is TRBJ1-3 and V is TRBV30; D gene ambiguous. Germline V gene data show CDR1 as GTSNPN and CDR2 as SVGIG (reference sequence). This CDR3 has 13 residues. The V and J ends lost 7 bases and 1 base respectively, with 11 bases between them.

The chain links TRBV30 to TRBJ1-5; weak D call: TRBD1 (5 bases). V was cut by 0 bases and J by 4 bases, with 10 bases left in between. Germline values: CDR1 GTSNPN, CDR2 SVGIG (reference sequence). The CDR3 is 14 residues long. The CDR3 loop is CAWSVGDGNQPQHF. CDR3 in DNA: TGTGCCTGGAGTGTAGGGGATGGAAATCAGCCCCAGCATTTT.

The CDR3 region is CASSTWDSPYEQYF. The CDR3 nucleotides are TGTGCCAGCAGCACATGGGACAGTCCCTACGAGCAGTACTTC. This chain connects TRBV9 to TRBJ2-7; 7 positions match TRBD1. Germline loops: CDR1 SGDLS, CDR2 YYNGEE. This CDR3 is built from 14 residues. Trimming removed 4 bases from V and 2 bases from J; junction bases left unmatched: 6.

This clone was counted between two and nine times. The V call is TRBV7-2, the J call TRBJ2-7, with D unresolved. The CDR3 covers 15 residues. CDR1 is SGHTA and CDR2 is FQGNSA in the germline V gene. The V and J ends lost 3 bases and 4 bases respectively, with 16 bases between them. CDR3 sequence (DNA): TGTGCCAGCAGCTTCACCTGGACCGGCCCTTACGAGCAGTACTTC. Its protein product is CASSFTWTGPYEQYF.

The chain recombines TRBV30 with TRBJ2-3; D gene unclear. Per the germline V gene, CDR1 is GTSNPN and CDR2 is SVGIG (reference sequence). With 0 bases removed from V and 0 bases from J, the gap between germline ends came to 7 bases. The CDR3 spans 14 residues. CDR3 sequence reads: CAWSVGGSTDTQYF. CDR3 sequence (DNA): TGTGCCTGGAGTGTAGGTGGTAGCACAGATACGCAGTATTTT.